These 19 T cell receptor beta chains came from one sample sequenced in a study of T cells and copy number aberrations in small-cell lung cancer. Profiling relied on immunoSEQ multiplex PCR, and the TCRdb table lists in-frame clones only, not all of them. The sample contains more than 5,000 clones, roughly three quarters of which appear only once. Source material: tumor tissue. The receptors here all came from a man over 45 with small cell lung cancer.

J is TRBJ2-5 and V is TRBV11-2; 9 nucleotides line up with TRBD2. The CDR3 sequence is 15 residues long. Unmatched junction bases numbered 9, after V lost 5 bases and J lost 5 bases. From germline, CDR1 is SGHAT and CDR2 FQNNGV. The CDR3 coding sequence is TGTGCCAGCAGCCCTAGCGGGATCGCTTCCGAGACCCAGTACTTC. It specifies CASSPSGIASETQYF.

This chain connects TRBV25-1 to TRBJ2-7; 8 positions agree with TRBD2. The length of the CDR3 is 14 residues. The germline V gene encodes CDR1 MGHDK and CDR2 SYGVNS. The V gene end was trimmed by 3 bases and the J gene end by 6 bases; junction bases not matched to a gene: 7. The CDR3 loop reads CASSDTAGESEQYF. The CDR3 DNA sequence: TGTGCCAGCAGTGATACAGCGGGAGAGTCCGAGCAGTACTTC.

This clone was picked up one time. The gene calls are TRBV10-1 and TRBJ2-7, with 7 nucleotides matching TRBD1. V shed 3 bases and J 5 bases; nucleotides not matched to a gene: 10. Per germline, CDR1 WNHNN and CDR2 SYGVQD (reference sequence). CDR3 length equals 15 residues. The CDR3 DNA sequence: TGCGCCAGCAGTGATCGAGCAGGGGGAAAGGACGAGCAGTACTTC. It codes for CASSDRAGGKDEQYF.

A single count supports this clone. The chain is built from TRBV29-1 and TRBJ2-7, with a weak D call TRBD1 (6 bases). The V and J ends lost 7 bases and 4 bases respectively, with 11 bases between them. Per the germline V gene, CDR1 is SQVTM and CDR2 is ANQGSEA. CDR3 length equals 11 residues. Here the CDR3 reads CSAGALYEQYF. Here the CDR3 DNA reads TGCAGCGCAGGGGCCCTTTACGAGCAGTACTTC.

This clone was detected only once. This chain links TRBV7-8 with TRBJ1-6; D is uncertain. CDR1 and CDR2 (germline): SGHVS, FQNEAQ. This CDR3 has 14 residues. Trimming shortened V by 1 base and J by 4 bases, and 5 bases separated the two germline ends. CDR3: CASSLGNYNSPLHF. The CDR3, as DNA: TGTGCCAGCAGCTTAGGGAATTATAATTCACCCCTCCACTTT.

The chain's CDR3 is CASSLSPWSGSASSTDTQYF. CDR3 nucleotide sequence: TGTGCCAGCAGTTTAAGCCCTTGGAGCGGGAGTGCCTCTAGCACAGATACGCAGTATTTT. The genes are TRBV27 and TRBJ2-3; TRBD2 aligns across 8 bases. V shed 2 bases, J shed 0 bases, and the junction held 16 bases outside the gene matches. The germline gives CDR1 MNHEY, CDR2 SMNVEV (reference sequence). This CDR3 comprises 20 residues.

The rearrangement joins TRBV27 to TRBJ1-1; a possible D gene is TRBD1 (5 bases). Germline CDR1 and CDR2: MNHEY and SMNVEV (reference sequence). Trimming stripped 5 bases from V and 7 bases from J, with 14 bases between. This CDR3 is built from 13 residues. The CDR3 bases are TGTGCCAGCAGTCCCCGGGGCTTGTTTGAAGCTTTCTTT. It translates to CASSPRGLFEAFF.

The CDR3 loop is CASSYTTGPNEKLFF. CDR3 coding DNA: TGTGCCAGCAGTTACACGACAGGTCCTAATGAAAAACTGTTTTTT. The genes are TRBV6-5 and TRBJ1-4, with D possibly TRBD1 on 6 matching bases. Germline CDR1 and CDR2: MNHEY and SVGAGI. V was shortened by 2 bases and J by 3 bases, with 10 bases between the two germline ends. The CDR3 runs to 15 residues.

The chain employs TRBV27 and TRBJ1-1, with D maybe TRBD1 (5 bases). Germline V gene sequence: CDR1 MNHEY, CDR2 SMNVEV (reference sequence). Trimming stripped 6 bases from V and 2 bases from J, with 19 bases between. CDR3 length: 16 residues. The CDR3 region is CASSGAWGGTNTEAFF. The CDR3, as DNA: TGTGCCAGCAGCGGCGCGTGGGGGGGGACTAACACTGAAGCTTTCTTT.

V is TRBV11-2 and J is TRBJ1-1, with D uncertain. The germline gives CDR1 SGHAT, CDR2 FQNNGV. The CDR3 length is 14 residues. Trimming left V 0 bases short and J 4 bases short, with 9 bases between. DNA for the CDR3: TGTGCCAGCAGCTTAGATCAATGGGGCACTGAAGCTTTCTTT. It codes for CASSLDQWGTEAFF.

The genes are TRBV7-9 and TRBJ1-1, with D unclear. Germline CDR1 and CDR2: SEHNR and FQNEAQ (reference sequence). Trimming left V 1 base short and J 0 bases short, with 3 bases between. This CDR3 spans 13 amino acids. The CDR3 here is CASSLVVNTEAFF. The CDR3 DNA sequence: TGTGCCAGCAGCTTAGTGGTGAACACTGAAGCTTTCTTT.

This clone has a handful of counts. The chain links TRBV5-1 to TRBJ2-1; tentative D call: TRBD1 (6 bases). The germline CDR1 and CDR2 sequences are SGHRS and YFSETQ. The V gene lost 1 base and the J gene lost 5 bases, with 10 bases spanning the gap. This CDR3 has 14 amino acids. CDR3 coding DNA: TGCGCCAGCAGCTTGACAGGGTTCCACAATGAGCAGTTCTTC. The encoded protein is CASSLTGFHNEQFF.

This clone was counted between two and nine times. The rearrangement links TRBV9 to TRBJ2-7, with TRBD2 identical over 8 bases. Germline values: CDR1 SGDLS, CDR2 YYNGEE. The CDR3 consists of 15 residues. The J segment lost 5 bases and the V segment lost 0 bases, leaving 7 bases of the junction unmatched. The DNA for the CDR3 is TGTGCCAGCAGCGTAGGGGCTAGCGGGTGGGACGAGCAGTACTTC. As protein: CASSVGASGWDEQYF.

V usage is TRBV9 and J usage is TRBJ2-5; D is perhaps TRBD2 (5 bases). The CDR3 is 14 amino acids. Looked up from germline, CDR1 is SGDLS and CDR2 is YYNGEE. With 4 bases removed from V and 1 base from J, the gap between germline ends came to 11 bases. The CDR3 here is CASSPGNPQETQYF. CDR3 bases: TGTGCCAGCAGCCCCGGGAACCCCCAAGAGACCCAGTACTTC.

V usage is TRBV28 and J usage is TRBJ1-4; D call uncertain. The V end lost 3 bases, the J end lost 7 bases, and 15 bases lay between the germline ends. This CDR3 comprises 15 residues. The V gene's germline CDR1 is MDHEN and CDR2 SYDVKM. Here the CDR3 DNA reads TGTGCCAGCAGTTTCGAGATGGAGGGAGGTGAAAAACTGTTTTTT. It encodes CASSFEMEGGEKLFF.

This clone was observed a handful of times. The chain combines TRBV28 with TRBJ2-7; D is unresolved. The CDR3 has 15 residues. V dropped 1 base and J dropped 3 bases, with 13 bases sitting between them. The germline gives CDR1 MDHEN, CDR2 SYDVKM. The CDR3 spells CASSLYPLGYYEQYF. CDR3 DNA sequence: TGTGCCAGCAGTTTATACCCCTTGGGGTACTACGAGCAGTACTTC.

This CDR3 is CAISALGRPSSTEAFF. CDR3 bases: TGTGCCATCAGTGCCCTCGGGCGGCCGTCGAGCACTGAAGCTTTCTTT. V gene TRBV10-3 combines with J gene TRBJ1-1, with D uncertain. Per the germline V gene, CDR1 is ENHRY and CDR2 is SYGVKD. This CDR3 has 16 residues. V lost 4 bases and J lost 4, with 19 bases in between.

The chain carries TRBV18 and TRBJ1-5; D is possibly TRBD1 (6 bases). Germline loops: CDR1 KGHSH, CDR2 LQKENI. V lost 6 bases and J 5 bases, leaving 17 bases between the germline ends. The length of the CDR3 is 15 residues. The CDR3 region has the DNA TGTGCCAGCTCGCAACAGGGAGGGAGTGATCAGCCCCAGCATTTT. Amino acid sequence: CASSQQGGSDQPQHF.

This clone turned up a few times. V and J are TRBV2 and TRBJ1-4; TRBD1 aligns across 11 bases. V lost 10 bases to trimming and J lost 3 bases; unmatched junction nucleotides: 13. CDR1 SNHLY and CDR2 FYNNEI come from the germline V gene. The CDR3 totals 17 residues. The CDR3 nucleotides are TGTGCCACTCCGGGACAGGGGGTTTCGTCATCTAATGAAAAACTGTTTTTT. Protein: CATPGQGVSSSNEKLFF.